This TCR beta chain was identified during a study of response to subunit inactivated influenza vaccine. Study-wide results and limits: Authors suggested seasonal influenza vaccinations each recruit few new T cells.

With 5 bases removed from V and 2 bases from J, the gap between germline ends came to 19 bases. Germline assignment: CDR1 SEHNR and CDR2 FQNEAQ (reference sequence). This CDR3 is built from 17 residues. Comments on this clonotype: The antigen remains unidentified.

One entry per CDR3 protein, called by TCRdb with MiXCR from the RT-PCR reads. The sample carries under 950,000 distinct CDR3 sequences, roughly 20% recorded once. V gene TRBV7-9 combines with J gene TRBJ2-1; TRBD1 or TRBD2 may be the D gene (5 bases each). The specimen comprised PBMCs from blood, sampled approximately 5 days after vaccination. The TCR originated in a man in his fifties or sixties who received an inactivated influenza vaccine. The chain's CDR3 is CASSPPARDGPYNEQFF. The CDR3 DNA sequence: TGTGCCAGCAGCCCACCCGCCCGGGACGGACCCTACAATGAGCAGTTCTTC.